Below, 26 T cell receptor beta chains from the same sample are listed, as sequenced in a study of CD39 and CD103 CD8 tumor-infiltrating T cells. The protocol was immunoSEQ multiplex PCR, while the TCRdb copy is restricted to in-frame clones and leaves out a portion. The sample carries approximately 18,000 clones, around nine tenths recorded once. Sequencing was performed on CD8+ T cells sorted from blood. The sample's subset: total memory CD8 T cells (CD45RA-CCR7+/-) from blood or uninvolved lymph node. The receptors here all came from a human donor with head and neck squamous cell carcinoma.

The chain uses TRBV19 and TRBJ1-1, with D perhaps matching TRBD1 (6 bases). From germline, CDR1 is LNHDA and CDR2 SQIVND (reference sequence). This CDR3 is 13 amino acids long. Trimming cost V 10 bases and J 6 bases, with 18 bases left between them. CDR3 in DNA: TGTGCCACTCAGGGCGGGGGGGGCTCTGAAGCTTTCTTT. Translated: CATQGGGGSEAFF.

This clone has just one count. The chain has TRBV5-5 and TRBJ2-7; no clear D gene. CDR1 SGHKS and CDR2 YYEKEE come from the germline V gene (reference sequence). Trimming cost V 0 bases and J 2 bases, with 9 bases left between them. The CDR3 runs 14 residues. The CDR3 is CASSLGGGTYEQYF. In DNA, the CDR3 is TGTGCCAGCAGCTTGGGTGGTGGGACCTACGAGCAGTACTTC.

The chain combines TRBV27 with TRBJ2-7; TRBD2 is a possible D gene (5 bases). Germline-derived CDR1 and CDR2 are MNHEY and SMNVEV (reference sequence). V gave up 4 bases and J gave up 5 bases, with 9 bases separating them. This CDR3 region has 12 residues. The CDR3 protein is CASSSEGHEQYF. The CDR3 DNA is TGTGCCAGCAGTTCCGAGGGCCACGAGCAGTACTTC.

This chain links TRBV7-3 with TRBJ1-1, with a tentative D call TRBD1 (6 bases). Germline values: CDR1 SGHTA, CDR2 FQGTGA. The V end was cut by 0 bases, the J end by 3 bases, with 11 bases between. This CDR3 spans 15 amino acids. In DNA, the CDR3 is TGTGCCAGCAGCTTAACAGGGGGGGGGTACACTGAAGCTTTCTTT. Translating gives CASSLTGGGYTEAFF.

There are a few counts of this clone. V usage is TRBV2 and J usage is TRBJ1-3; 10 bases are a match to TRBD1. V trimming: 4 bases; J trimming: 2 bases; junction bases outside the gene matches: 8. CDR1 and CDR2 from the germline V gene are SNHLY and FYNNEI. The CDR3 length is 17 residues. This chain's CDR3 is CASSVGIGTGAGNTIYF. The CDR3 DNA follows: TGTGCCAGCAGTGTTGGTATAGGGACAGGGGCTGGAAACACCATATATTTT.

This clone was observed once. The chain recombines TRBV6-5 with TRBJ1-1; TRBD1 might be the D (6 bases). The CDR3 runs 14 residues. Germline V gene lookup returns CDR1 MNHEY and CDR2 SVGAGI. V lost 4 bases and J 3 bases, leaving 12 bases between the germline ends. The CDR3 DNA follows: TGTGCCAGCAGTTCGGACAGCCTCTACACTGAAGCTTTCTTT. It encodes CASSSDSLYTEAFF.

This chain joins TRBV10-2 and TRBJ2-3; 8 nucleotides match TRBD2. V was pared by 6 bases and J by 4 bases, with 12 bases of the junction left unmatched. Germline CDR1 reads WSHSY; CDR2 reads SAAADI. The CDR3 runs to 16 residues. This chain's CDR3 is CASRAGRGGLADTQYF. In DNA form, the CDR3 reads TGCGCCAGCAGAGCGGGTCGGGGGGGCTTGGCAGATACGCAGTATTTT.

Regarding this clone: Relative to the germline gene, one junction end is altered; a read error may explain this. The V and J genes are TRBV19 and TRBJ1-2; TRBD1 matches 9 bases. The CDR3 consists of 12 residues. In germline, CDR1 is LNHDA, CDR2 SQIVND (reference sequence). The CDR3 protein is CASSRWTGDLRF. The DNA for the CDR3 is TGTGCCAGTAGTAGATGGACAGGGGACCTACGATTC.

The V gene is TRBV4-1, the J gene TRBJ1-1, with no clear D. The CDR3 consists of 14 residues. CDR1 MGHRA and CDR2 YSYEKL come from the germline V gene. The ends were cut back, 0 bases at V and 5 bases at J, with 10 bases in the middle. The chain's CDR3 is CASSQDPSPTEAFF. The CDR3 DNA reads as TGCGCCAGCAGCCAAGATCCCAGCCCGACTGAAGCTTTCTTT.

V and J are TRBV4-1 and TRBJ1-5; D might be TRBD1 (5 bases). Trimming shortened V by 0 bases and J by 5 bases, and 11 bases separated the two germline ends. CDR1 is MGHRA, CDR2 YSYEKL, per germline. The CDR3 has 15 amino acids. CDR3 nucleotides: TGCGCCAGCAGCCAAGACTGGGCAGGGTATCAGCCCCAGCATTTT. Translated, it gives CASSQDWAGYQPQHF.

V is TRBV11-2 and J is TRBJ2-1; 7 bases agree with TRBD1. Trimming removed 3 bases from V and 0 bases from J; junction bases left unmatched: 2. Germline CDR1 SGHAT, CDR2 FQNNGV. The CDR3 extends over 15 amino acids. In nucleotides, the CDR3 is TGTGCCAGCAGCTTTGGGGACAGCTCCTACAATGAGCAGTTCTTC. This gives the protein CASSFGDSSYNEQFF. Full variable domain (rest looked up from reference TRBV11-2 and TRBJ2-1): EAGVAQSPRYKIIEKRQSVAFWCNPISGHATLYWYQQILGQGPKLLIQFQNNGVVDDSQLPKDRFSAERLKGVDSTLKIQPAKLEDSAVYLCASSFGDSSYNEQFFGPGTRLTVL.

The CDR3 nucleotides read TGTGCCAGTAGTATAGGGACAAGGTCAAATTCACCCCTCCACTTT. It specifies CASSIGTRSNSPLHF. The rearrangement links TRBV19 to TRBJ1-6; perhaps TRBD1 as D (5 bases). Germline V gives CDR1 LNHDA, CDR2 SQIVND (reference sequence). CDR3 length equals 15 residues. The ends were cut back, 1 base at V and 7 bases at J, with 11 bases in the middle.

The CDR3 sequence is CASSVNSGWNSPLHF. For the CDR3, the DNA is TGTGCCAGCAGCGTAAATTCAGGGTGGAATTCACCCCTCCACTTT. This sequence joins TRBV9 and TRBJ1-6; TRBD1 is a possible D gene (5 bases). V was clipped by 1 base and J by 7 bases, with 12 bases between them. CDR1 is SGDLS, CDR2 YYNGEE, per germline. CDR3 size: 15 residues.

The gene calls are TRBV10-3 and TRBJ1-5, with D possibly TRBD1 on 5 matching bases. Per the germline V gene, CDR1 is ENHRY and CDR2 is SYGVKD. V was shortened by 3 bases and J by 5 bases, with 11 bases between the two germline ends. CDR3 size: 14 residues. The CDR3 DNA reads TGTGCCATCAGTGAAATCGGGGGGGATCAGCCCCAGCATTTT. Amino acids: CAISEIGGDQPQHF.

This clone has just a few counts. V gene TRBV4-2 combines with J gene TRBJ1-1; D not resolved. CDR3 size: 13 residues. V lost 5 bases to trimming and J lost 6 bases, with 13 bases between them. Per germline, CDR1 LGHNA and CDR2 YNFKEQ. As DNA, the CDR3 is TGTGCCAGCAGCTTAGGGAAGGGTCCTGAAGCTTTCTTT. Amino acids: CASSLGKGPEAFF.

The chain uses TRBV29-1 and TRBJ2-2, with 9 bases identical to TRBD2. Germline lookup yields CDR1 SQVTM and CDR2 ANQGSEA. The CDR3 runs to 16 residues. J lost 0 bases, V lost 6 bases, and 8 bases had no gene match. The CDR3 DNA is TGCAGCGTCGTCGGGCTAGCGGGGCCGAACACCGGGGAGCTGTTTTTT. Its protein is CSVVGLAGPNTGELFF.

The V and J genes are TRBV9 and TRBJ1-2, with D unclear. Trimming took 3 bases from V and 5 from J, leaving 8 bases between them. Germline CDR1 reads SGDLS; CDR2 reads YYNGEE. This CDR3 contains 12 residues. The CDR3 is CASSAQEYGYTF. The CDR3 bases are TGTGCCAGCAGCGCGCAGGAATATGGCTACACCTTC.

CDR3 loop: CAWGLGQAYNEQFF. The DNA for the CDR3 is TGTGCCTGGGGGCTGGGACAGGCCTACAATGAGCAGTTCTTC. J is TRBJ2-1 and V is TRBV30; TRBD1 aligns across 8 bases. Germline V gene lookup returns CDR1 GTSNPN and CDR2 SVGIG (reference sequence). V lost 5 bases, J lost 2 bases, and 5 bases stayed unmatched. CDR3 length: 14 residues.

CDR3 region: CASSPQDGGISTDTQYF. DNA of the CDR3: TGCGCCAGCAGCCCTCAGGACGGGGGGATTAGCACAGATACGCAGTATTTT. V gene TRBV4-1 combines with J gene TRBJ2-3, with 7 bases fitting TRBD2. After removal of 4 bases from V and 0 bases from J, the junction contained 10 bases not matched to a gene. The CDR3 is made up of 17 amino acids. CDR1 is MGHRA, CDR2 YSYEKL, per germline.

V usage is TRBV28 and J usage is TRBJ1-2; maybe TRBD1 (5 bases). The CDR3 is 15 amino acids. V shed 5 bases and J shed 2 bases, with 15 bases lying between them. The germline V gene has CDR1 MDHEN and CDR2 SYDVKM. The CDR3 here is CASSETGTLNYGYTF. Here the CDR3 DNA reads TGTGCCAGCAGTGAGACCGGGACGCTAAACTATGGCTACACCTTC.

The chain has TRBV7-6 and TRBJ2-7, with D perhaps assigned TRBD1 or TRBD2 (5 bases each). Germline assignment: CDR1 SGHVS and CDR2 FNYEAQ. V lost 1 base and J 5 bases, leaving 12 bases between the germline ends. This CDR3 spans 14 amino acids. CDR3 in amino acids: CASSLGDRGDEQYF. The CDR3 nucleotides are TGTGCCAGCAGCTTAGGCGATCGGGGCGACGAGCAGTACTTC.

In DNA form, the CDR3 reads TGTGCCAGCAGTTTACTTCCTGGAGAAGCTTTCTTT. This gives the protein CASSLLPGEAFF. V and J are TRBV28 and TRBJ1-1, with no clear D. The germline V and J ends were trimmed by 2 bases and 8 bases, with 9 bases remaining between them. Germline V gene sequence: CDR1 MDHEN, CDR2 SYDVKM. CDR3 length: 12 residues.

The CDR3 coding sequence is TGCGCCAGCAGCCCGCCGTACGGGACTAGTGGGGAAGAGACCCAGTACTTC. Residues: CASSPPYGTSGEETQYF. The chain employs TRBV5-1 and TRBJ2-5, with 8 bases aligning to TRBD2. This CDR3 spans 17 amino acids. With V trimmed by 4 bases and J by 3 bases, 14 bases remained unmatched. The germline V gene encodes CDR1 SGHRS and CDR2 YFSETQ.

J is TRBJ2-5 and V is TRBV6-5, with 7 bases matching TRBD2. The CDR3 is 15 residues long. V shed 8 bases, J shed 4 bases, and the junction held 13 bases outside the gene matches. Germline V gives CDR1 MNHEY, CDR2 SVGAGI. This chain's CDR3 is CASSTGVAGGETQYF. CDR3 bases: TGTGCCAGCTCCACGGGGGTAGCGGGTGGAGAGACCCAGTACTTC.

The chain employs TRBV7-9 and TRBJ1-2; 9 bases are shared with TRBD1. Trimming took 1 base from V and 2 from J; bases not matched to a gene: 2. The CDR3 has 15 amino acids. In germline, CDR1 is SEHNR, CDR2 FQNEAQ (reference sequence). The CDR3 coding sequence is TGTGCCAGCAGCTTAGTAGGGACAGGGAACTATGGCTACACCTTC. Translating gives CASSLVGTGNYGYTF.

V usage is TRBV6-1 and J usage is TRBJ1-2; 11 nucleotides line up with TRBD1. Per germline, CDR1 MNHNS and CDR2 SASEGT. The ends lost 8 bases at V and 7 bases at J; junction bases unmatched: 3. The CDR3 has 12 amino acids. The CDR3 DNA sequence: TGTGCCAGCCCGGGACAGGGGGGTGGCTACACCTTC. Translation gives CASPGQGGGYTF.